This passage covers 32 T cell receptor beta chains from one sample sequenced in a study of blood T cells in healthy people across ages. A J-beta primer mix and a sample-barcoded 5' primer were used in a second PCR of roughly 7 to 12 cycles. TCRdb fed the 5' RACE reads into MiXCR, producing one record per CDR3 protein. The repertoire consists of approximately 1,000,000 distinct CDR3 sequences, with 35% to 50% occurring once and the leading ten covering 15% to 20%. The sequencing input was blood. Receptors were obtained from a woman aged 55-75 years in good health.

The chain uses TRBV28 and TRBJ1-1; D is possibly TRBD1 (6 bases). Germline CDR1 MDHEN, CDR2 SYDVKM. V was trimmed by 2 bases and J by 2 bases, leaving 9 bases between them. CDR3 length equals 14 residues. CDR3 sequence (DNA): TGTGCCAGCAGTTTAAGGGGGTTTAACACTGAAGCTTTCTTT. Amino acids: CASSLRGFNTEAFF.

This clonotype was found a few times. The V call is TRBV29-1, the J call TRBJ1-4; D uncertain. Trimming pared 6 bases from V and 3 bases from J, leaving 11 bases between. CDR1 is SQVTM and CDR2 is ANQGSEA in the germline V gene. The CDR3 runs 13 residues. For the CDR3, the DNA is TGCAGCGTAGATAATGGGGCTAATGAAAAACTGTTTTTT. Its translation: CSVDNGANEKLFF.

The DNA of the CDR3 is TGTGCCAGCAGCTCAGGGGCAGGGGAAATGGACGAGCAGTACTTC. Amino acid sequence: CASSSGAGEMDEQYF. V gene TRBV11-1 combines with J gene TRBJ2-7; tentative D call: TRBD1 (6 bases). Germline V lookup: CDR1 SGHAT, CDR2 FQDESV (reference sequence). The CDR3 is 15 amino acids. Trimming shortened V by 4 bases and J by 5 bases, and 18 bases separated the two germline ends.

This clonotype was detected a few times. J is TRBJ2-4 and V is TRBV2; D unclear. V was clipped by 10 bases and J by 15 bases, with 22 bases between them. Germline values: CDR1 SNHLY, CDR2 FYNNEI. The CDR3 covers 12 residues. DNA of the CDR3: TGTGCCATCGGAAAAGCGAGGACGGAAGGGTACTTC. Amino acids: CAIGKARTEGYF.

This clonotype was found a few times. The V call is TRBV9, the J call TRBJ2-5; TRBD1 matches at 7 bases. Germline V gene data show CDR1 as SGDLS and CDR2 as YYNGEE. V lost 4 bases, J lost 3 bases, and 3 bases stayed unmatched. The CDR3 sequence is 13 residues long. The CDR3: CASSSGQKETQYF. The CDR3 DNA reads as TGTGCCAGCAGCTCGGGACAGAAAGAGACCCAGTACTTC.

This chain joins TRBV6-1 and TRBJ1-2, with D possibly matching TRBD1 (6 bases). Trimming left V 2 bases short and J 4 bases short, with 20 bases between. CDR3 length: 17 amino acids. Germline CDR1 MNHNS, CDR2 SASEGT. The CDR3 DNA is TGTGCCAGCAGTGAATTTTGGGGGCAGCCTACCATCTATGGCTACACCTTC. Amino acids: CASSEFWGQPTIYGYTF.

In the case of this clonotype: Possible read error: a much larger clone is one base away. The chain is built from TRBV15 and TRBJ2-5, with a possible D match to TRBD1 (5 bases). The germline V gene has CDR1 LNHNV and CDR2 YYDKDF (reference sequence). The CDR3 spans 16 residues. Between the trimmed V and J ends, which lost 0 bases and 11 bases, there was a span of 22 bases. Here the CDR3 reads CATSRDTQGPTNEQYF. CDR3 nucleotide sequence: TGTGCCACCAGCAGAGATACCCAGGGTCCTACCAATGAGCAGTACTTC.

V and J are TRBV11-2 and TRBJ2-3, with D tentatively TRBD2 (6 bases). This CDR3 is 15 amino acids long. Looked up from germline, CDR1 is SGHAT and CDR2 is FQNNGV. Trimming pared 3 bases from V and 4 bases from J, leaving 14 bases between. The CDR3 reads CASSFGSRGPDTQYF. For the CDR3, the DNA is TGTGCCAGCAGCTTCGGGAGTCGGGGCCCAGATACGCAGTATTTT.

The chain couples TRBV25-1 to TRBJ2-5; TRBD2 matches at 10 bases. The better agreement between TRBJ2-7 and the DNA end casts doubt on the J call. This CDR3 region has 16 residues. Germline V gives CDR1 MGHDK, CDR2 SYGVNS. The CDR3 region has the DNA TGTGCCAGCAGTGAATATGGGACTAGCGCAAAATACGAGCAGTACTTC. Translated, it gives CASSEYGTSAKYEQYF.

V usage is TRBV29-1 and J usage is TRBJ2-4, with 15 bases identical to TRBD2. The CDR3 is made up of 18 amino acids. The trim removed 7 bases at V and 2 bases at J, leaving 12 bases unmatched. Germline loops: CDR1 SQVTM, CDR2 ANQGSEA. The CDR3 loop is CSAGPGTSGRISKNIQYF. The CDR3 bases are TGCAGCGCCGGTCCCGGGACTAGCGGGAGGATCTCCAAAAACATTCAGTACTTC. The full variable domain, with the rest looked up from reference TRBV29-1 and TRBJ2-4, is SAVISQKPSRDICQRGTSLTIQCQVDSQVTMMFWYRQQPGQSLTLIATANQGSEATYESGFVIDKFPISRPNLTFSTLTVSNMSPEDSSIYLCSAGPGTSGRISKNIQYFGAGTRLSVL.

J is TRBJ2-3 and V is TRBV6-5; D gene unclear. V was shortened by 5 bases and J by 1 base, with 7 bases between the two germline ends. CDR3 length: 13 residues. Per germline, CDR1 MNHEY and CDR2 SVGAGI. CDR3 residues: CASSDLGTDTQYF. In DNA form, the CDR3 reads TGTGCCAGCAGTGACTTGGGCACAGATACGCAGTATTTT.

This chain joins TRBV15 and TRBJ2-7, with 8 bases lining up with TRBD1. Looked up from germline, CDR1 is LNHNV and CDR2 is YYDKDF (reference sequence). V shed 1 base, J shed 4 bases, and the junction held 6 bases outside the gene matches. This CDR3 region has 15 residues. The CDR3 sequence: CATSRAGQGLYEQYF. The CDR3 bases are TGTGCCACCAGCAGAGCCGGACAGGGCTTATACGAGCAGTACTTC.

The chain links TRBV10-3 to TRBJ1-4; no firm D call. The CDR3 extends over 16 amino acids. V gave up 5 bases and J gave up 11 bases, with 24 bases separating them. Germline V lookup: CDR1 ENHRY, CDR2 SYGVKD. As DNA, the CDR3 is TGTGCCATCAGTACCCAAGGCGTCGGGTCGTCGGGCAAACTGTTTTTT. Translation: CAISTQGVGSSGKLFF.

This clonotype was seen a handful of times. Sequence at one end of the junction differs from germline and may be a read error. The rearrangement links TRBV7-3 to TRBJ2-3, with 7 positions matching TRBD1. The CDR3 consists of 14 residues. The germline gives CDR1 SGHTA, CDR2 FQGTGA. The CDR3 DNA sequence: TGTGCCAGCAGCTTAATTGTAGGGACAGATGCGCAGTATTTT. Encoded protein: CASSLIVGTDAQYF.

The chain joins TRBV28 to TRBJ2-1; D is uncertain. Looked up from germline, CDR1 is MDHEN and CDR2 is SYDVKM. This CDR3 is 11 amino acids long. V was trimmed by 9 bases and J by 7 bases, leaving 10 bases between them. This chain's CDR3 is CASDILNEQFF. CDR3 nucleotides: TGTGCCAGTGACATTTTAAATGAGCAGTTCTTC.

The count of this clonotype is one. This chain links TRBV6-6 with TRBJ2-1; either TRBD1 or TRBD2 may supply D (5 bases each). The germline CDR1 and CDR2 sequences are MNHNY and SVGAGI (reference sequence). The germline V and J ends were trimmed by 7 bases and 5 bases, with 15 bases remaining between them. This CDR3 has 14 amino acids. CDR3 sequence: CASIPGPTDNEQFF. Written as DNA, the CDR3 is TGTGCCAGCATCCCGGGACCCACCGACAATGAGCAGTTCTTC.

The chain couples TRBV6-5 to TRBJ2-7; 7 bases agree with TRBD1. The J call is in doubt because the DNA end fits TRBJ2-5 better. CDR1 and CDR2 (germline): MNHEY, SVGAGI. The CDR3 consists of 14 residues. The CDR3 reads CASSVQGSEETQYF. The CDR3 coding sequence is TGTGCCAGCAGTGTACAGGGGAGTGAGGAGACCCAGTACTTC.

V gene TRBV6-1 combines with J gene TRBJ2-3; 8 nucleotides line up with TRBD1. Germline CDR1 is MNHNS and CDR2 is SASEGT. V lost 5 bases, J lost 2 bases, and 9 bases stayed unmatched. The CDR3 extends over 16 amino acids. The CDR3 DNA reads TGTGCCAGCAGTACAGGGGGGCAGGGATCCACAGATACGCAGTATTTT. It specifies CASSTGGQGSTDTQYF.

V and J are TRBV2 and TRBJ1-2; no clear D. With 6 bases removed from V and 5 bases from J, the gap between germline ends came to 13 bases. The CDR3 is made up of 13 amino acids. Per the germline V gene, CDR1 is SNHLY and CDR2 is FYNNEI. CDR3 DNA sequence: TGTGCCAGCAGCTCCCAGGAGACATATGGCTACACCTTC. Translation gives CASSSQETYGYTF.

The gene calls are TRBV15 and TRBJ2-4, with 7 bases that match TRBD1. The end of the DNA fits TRBJ2-7 better, so the J call may be wrong. The germline CDR1 and CDR2 sequences are LNHNV and YYDKDF (reference sequence). This CDR3 is 15 amino acids long. The CDR3, as DNA: TGTGCCACCAGCAGAGTCCGGGACAGTTCCTACGAGCAGTACTTC. It translates to CATSRVRDSSYEQYF.

The chain uses TRBV6-5 and TRBJ1-4; D call uncertain. Trimming removed 0 bases from V and 5 bases from J, with 13 bases in between. Germline V gives CDR1 MNHEY, CDR2 SVGAGI. The CDR3 covers 16 residues. CDR3 residues: CASSYSSSLTNEKLFF. The DNA of the CDR3 is TGTGCCAGCAGTTACTCGAGCTCCCTTACCAATGAAAAACTGTTTTTT.

This clonotype was counted a few times. The chain employs TRBV28 and TRBJ2-3; D gene uncertain. Germline-derived CDR1 and CDR2 are MDHEN and SYDVKM. This CDR3 region has 12 residues. V was pared by 3 bases and J by 4 bases, with 5 bases between. The CDR3 sequence is CASSFTADTQYF. The CDR3, as DNA: TGTGCCAGCAGTTTCACGGCAGATACGCAGTATTTT.

A few counts support this clonotype. This chain links TRBV9 with TRBJ2-7; D is unresolved. Germline CDR1 SGDLS, CDR2 YYNGEE. The CDR3 is 14 amino acids. V was shortened by 0 bases and J by 2 bases, with 9 bases between the two germline ends. The DNA for the CDR3 is TGTGCCAGCAGCGTAGAGGTGGGCCCCTACGAGCAGTACTTC. This encodes CASSVEVGPYEQYF.

The chain has TRBV20-1 and TRBJ2-1, with 14 bases matching TRBD2. The CDR3 is made up of 16 amino acids. CDR1 is DFQATT, CDR2 SNEGSKA, per germline (reference sequence). J lost 2 bases, V lost 2 bases, and 2 bases had no gene match. CDR3 DNA: TGCAGTGCTAGACCGACTAGCGGGAGGGCCTACAATGAGCAGTTCTTC. This codes for CSARPTSGRAYNEQFF.

The chain links TRBV5-6 to TRBJ2-3; unclear D gene. Germline V gene lookup returns CDR1 SGHDT and CDR2 YYEEEE. The CDR3 has 11 residues. The V and J ends lost 3 bases and 5 bases respectively, with 4 bases between them. The CDR3 protein is CASSWEDTQYF. The CDR3 coding sequence is TGTGCCAGCAGCTGGGAAGATACGCAGTATTTT. Filled out from reference TRBV5-6 and TRBJ2-3, the complete variable domain reads DAGVTQSPTHLIKTRGQQVTLRCSPKSGHDTVSWYQQALGQGPQFIFQYYEEEERQRGNFPDRFSGHQFPNYSSELNVNALLLGDSALYLCASSWEDTQYFGPGTRLTVL.

The rearrangement links TRBV7-9 to TRBJ1-1, with 10 bases aligning to TRBD1. There are 13 residues in the CDR3. V dropped 8 bases and J dropped 4; count of bases not matched to a gene: 4. CDR1 and CDR2 from the germline V gene are SEHNR and FQNEAQ (reference sequence). CDR3 in amino acids: CASRRQGATEAFF. DNA of the CDR3: TGTGCCAGCCGCCGACAGGGGGCCACTGAAGCTTTCTTT.

This clonotype was counted only a few times. The chain links TRBV12-3 or TRBV12-4 to TRBJ2-5, with D possibly matching TRBD2 (6 bases). The V end was cut by 7 bases, the J end by 3 bases, with 24 bases between. This CDR3 contains 17 residues. CDR3 in DNA: TGTGCCAGCACCTCCTTTAGTGTCTCTAGCGCCAAAGAGACCCAGTACTTC. Amino acid sequence: CASTSFSVSSAKETQYF.

This clonotype has only one observation. At one end, the junction sequence differs from germline, possibly due to a read error. This chain connects TRBV29-1 to TRBJ2-7, with D perhaps given as TRBD1 or TRBD2 (5 bases each). Germline CDR1 SQVTM, CDR2 ANQGSEA. The CDR3 is 13 residues long. CDR3 residues: CSVERGGDYAQYF. In DNA form, the CDR3 reads TGCAGCGTTGAACGGGGCGGTGACTACGCGCAGTACTTC.

V and J are TRBV4-1 and TRBJ2-7, with D hard to call. Germline CDR1 and CDR2: MGHRA and YSYEKL. The ends were cut back, 4 bases at V and 3 bases at J, with 16 bases in the middle. CDR3 size: 15 residues. The CDR3 bases are TGCGCCAGCAGCCCTAATACAGCGAAAGGCTACGAGCAGTACTTC. It encodes CASSPNTAKGYEQYF.

V is TRBV29-1 and J is TRBJ2-5; 8 bases match TRBD1. With V trimmed by 6 bases and J by 5 bases, 8 bases remained unmatched. The CDR3 has 13 residues. Germline assignment: CDR1 SQVTM and CDR2 ANQGSEA. The CDR3 is CSVVGQGPETQYF. As DNA, the CDR3 is TGCAGCGTGGTAGGACAGGGACCGGAGACCCAGTACTTC. The full variable domain, rest sourced from reference TRBV29-1 and TRBJ2-5, is SAVISQKPSRDICQRGTSLTIQCQVDSQVTMMFWYRQQPGQSLTLIATANQGSEATYESGFVIDKFPISRPNLTFSTLTVSNMSPEDSSIYLCSVVGQGPETQYFGPGTRLLVL.

This clonotype was counted a few times. The chain combines TRBV5-1 with TRBJ2-3; TRBD2 agrees at 8 bases. The length of the CDR3 is 17 residues. In germline, CDR1 is SGHRS, CDR2 YFSETQ. The J segment lost 4 bases and the V segment lost 1 base, leaving 11 bases of the junction unmatched. The CDR3 DNA reads TGCGCCAGCAGCTTGCTAGCGGGCCGAGGGGCAGCAGATACGCAGTATTTT. As protein: CASSLLAGRGAADTQYF.

This clonotype has just a few counts. The J gene is TRBJ2-1, the V gene TRBV15; a possible D gene is TRBD2 (5 bases). CDR1 and CDR2 (germline): LNHNV, YYDKDF (reference sequence). V lost 4 bases, J lost 4 bases, and 17 bases lay in between. CDR3 size: 16 residues. The CDR3 bases are TGTGCCACCAGCACACTTTCGAGCGGATATTACAATGAGCAGTTCTTC. Translated, it gives CATSTLSSGYYNEQFF.